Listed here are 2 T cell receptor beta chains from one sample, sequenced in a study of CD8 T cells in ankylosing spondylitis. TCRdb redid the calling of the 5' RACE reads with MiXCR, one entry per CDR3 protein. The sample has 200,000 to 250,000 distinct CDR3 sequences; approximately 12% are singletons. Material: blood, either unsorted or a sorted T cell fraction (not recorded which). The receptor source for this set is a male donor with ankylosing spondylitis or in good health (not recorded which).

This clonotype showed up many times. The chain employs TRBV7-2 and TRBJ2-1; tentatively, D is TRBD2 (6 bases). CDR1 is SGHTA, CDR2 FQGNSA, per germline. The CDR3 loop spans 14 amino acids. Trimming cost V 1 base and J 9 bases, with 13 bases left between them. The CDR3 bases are TGTGCCAGCAGCTTAGTCGTTGGGGGGACTGAGCAGTTCTTC. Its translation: CASSLVVGGTEQFF.

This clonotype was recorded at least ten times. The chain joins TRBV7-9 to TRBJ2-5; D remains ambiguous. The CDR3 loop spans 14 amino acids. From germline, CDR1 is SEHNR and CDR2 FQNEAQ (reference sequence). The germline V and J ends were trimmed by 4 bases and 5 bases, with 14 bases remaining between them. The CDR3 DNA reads TGTGCCAGCAGCTCCGGATTTGTATCGGAGACCCAGTACTTC. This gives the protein CASSSGFVSETQYF.